The 17 T cell receptor beta chains below come from one sample, sequenced in a study of blood T cell repertoires in COVID-19. Generated by immunoSEQ multiplex PCR, the TCRdb table keeps only in-frame clones and is missing some. The top ten hold roughly 22% of the sample, which has approximately 10,000 clones, 85% to 90% seen once. Sequenced: peripheral blood. The receptors shown here come from a woman aged 55-75 years with active COVID-19.

The rearrangement uses TRBV27 and TRBJ2-1; 14 bases are shared with TRBD2. Germline assignment: CDR1 MNHEY and CDR2 SMNVEV (reference sequence). This CDR3 region has 16 residues. The V segment lost 6 bases and the J segment 9 bases; nucleotides outside the gene matches: 10. CDR3 sequence reads: CASSSPPGLAGVEQFF. Here the CDR3 DNA reads TGTGCCAGCAGCTCACCCCCGGGACTAGCGGGAGTTGAGCAGTTCTTC.

The chain carries TRBV4-1 and TRBJ2-3; TRBD2 is a possible D gene (6 bases). The germline V and J ends were trimmed by 0 bases and 5 bases, with 9 bases remaining between them. The CDR3 length is 14 residues. Germline V gene lookup returns CDR1 MGHRA and CDR2 YSYEKL. CDR3 sequence reads: CASSQETSRDTQYF. CDR3 nucleotides: TGCGCCAGCAGCCAAGAGACTAGTAGAGATACGCAGTATTTT.

The chain recombines TRBV5-7 with TRBJ2-2; D might be TRBD2 (6 bases). TRBV5-7 is an open reading frame whose function is uncertain. There are 15 residues in the CDR3. V lost 2 bases and J lost 4, with 12 bases in between. The CDR3 DNA reads TGTGCCAGCAGCTTCCGGGGGAGAGGCACCGGGGAGCTGTTTTTT. This codes for CASSFRGRGTGELFF.

The chain links TRBV7-3 to TRBJ2-5, with D perhaps matching TRBD2 (6 bases). Trimming pared 5 bases from V and 5 bases from J, leaving 12 bases between. CDR1 and CDR2 from the germline V gene are SGHTA and FQGTGA. The length of the CDR3 is 13 residues. CDR3: CASSPGGMETQYF. CDR3 coding DNA: TGTGCCAGCAGCCCCGGAGGGATGGAGACCCAGTACTTC.

This clone has just one count. V usage is TRBV29-1 and J usage is TRBJ2-3, with 9 nucleotides matching TRBD2. Germline lookup yields CDR1 SQVTM and CDR2 ANQGSEA. J lost 1 base, V lost 8 bases, and 10 bases had no gene match. The CDR3 has 15 amino acids. The chain's CDR3 is CSISLLAGGTDTQYF. Written as DNA, the CDR3 is TGCAGCATCTCCCTCTTAGCGGGAGGCACAGATACGCAGTATTTT.

The V gene is TRBV10-1, the J gene TRBJ2-7; 8 bases are shared with TRBD2. The germline gives CDR1 WNHNN, CDR2 SYGVQD (reference sequence). This CDR3 region has 15 residues. V was pared by 4 bases and J by 1 base, with 6 bases of the junction left unmatched. CDR3: CASSAASGRSYEQYF. CDR3 nucleotides: TGCGCCAGCAGTGCCGCTAGCGGGCGATCCTACGAGCAGTACTTC.

The J gene is TRBJ1-2, the V gene TRBV3-1 (or the pseudogene TRBV3-2); TRBD1 matches 8 bases. From germline, CDR1 is LGHDT and CDR2 YNNKEL (reference sequence). The trim removed 5 bases at V and 2 bases at J, leaving 4 bases unmatched. This CDR3 spans 14 amino acids. The CDR3: CASSFTGGNYGYTF. CDR3 DNA sequence: TGTGCCAGCAGCTTTACAGGGGGGAACTATGGCTACACCTTC.

The chain is built from TRBV19 and TRBJ1-1; 12 bases match TRBD1. This CDR3 is 16 amino acids long. V was clipped by 5 bases and J by 5 bases; unmatched bases: 9. Germline lookup yields CDR1 LNHDA and CDR2 SQIVND (reference sequence). The CDR3 loop reads CASSSRDRGPETEAFF. CDR3 DNA: TGTGCCAGTAGTTCCCGGGACAGGGGGCCGGAGACTGAAGCTTTCTTT.

The chain has TRBV7-8 and TRBJ2-1, with a weak D call TRBD1 (6 bases). V was trimmed by 4 bases and J by 2 bases, leaving 12 bases between them. CDR3 size: 15 residues. Germline V CDR1 and CDR2: SGHVS, FQNEAQ. The CDR3 bases are TGTGCCAGCAGCTACACAGGGTACGCCTACAATGAGCAGTTCTTC. As protein: CASSYTGYAYNEQFF.

This clone has more than one count but fewer than ten. Here the CDR3 reads CASRGQLDEKLFF. The CDR3 coding sequence is TGTGCCAGCAGGGGACAGTTAGATGAAAAACTGTTTTTT. The chain joins TRBV5-6 to TRBJ1-4; 7 positions match TRBD1. With V trimmed by 5 bases and J by 6 bases, 4 bases remained unmatched. This CDR3 region has 13 residues. Germline lookup yields CDR1 SGHDT and CDR2 YYEEEE.

V usage is TRBV19 and J usage is TRBJ2-7; TRBD2 is a possible D gene (5 bases). V was shortened by 6 bases and J by 2 bases, with 5 bases between the two germline ends. Looked up from germline, CDR1 is LNHDA and CDR2 is SQIVND (reference sequence). This CDR3 has 11 residues. CDR3 sequence reads: CASSGTYEQYF. CDR3 nucleotides: TGTGCCAGTAGCGGGACCTACGAGCAGTACTTC.

This clone was counted a single time. The genes are TRBV28 and TRBJ2-7, with TRBD2 identical over 7 bases. Losses at the gene ends were 2 bases for V and 12 bases for J; bases not matched to a gene: 10. Germline V gives CDR1 MDHEN, CDR2 SYDVKM. The CDR3 is made up of 13 amino acids. The CDR3 nucleotides read TGTGCCAGCAGTTTAGCGGGAGCCTGGGTTCTGTACTTC. Protein sequence: CASSLAGAWVLYF.

V is TRBV5-1 and J is TRBJ1-1; D uncertain. The CDR3 spans 13 residues. Trimming shortened V by 3 bases and J by 1 base, and 7 bases separated the two germline ends. Germline loops: CDR1 SGHRS, CDR2 YFSETQ. CDR3 sequence reads: CASSSSGNTEAFF. The CDR3 DNA reads TGCGCCAGCAGCTCCTCAGGGAACACTGAAGCTTTCTTT.

The chain joins TRBV28 to TRBJ2-1; 9 bases line up with TRBD1. J lost 9 bases, V lost 6 bases, and 9 bases had no gene match. CDR1 MDHEN and CDR2 SYDVKM come from the germline V gene. This CDR3 is built from 14 residues. CDR3 nucleotides: TGTGCCAGCAGGCGGACAGGGGCCTTGGGTGAGCAGTTCTTC. Translation: CASRRTGALGEQFF.

The chain has TRBV6-1 and TRBJ1-4; D perhaps matches TRBD1 (5 bases). Germline values: CDR1 MNHNS, CDR2 SASEGT. The ends were cut back, 1 base at V and 3 bases at J, with 18 bases in the middle. The length of the CDR3 is 18 residues. The CDR3 loop is CASSEGVRGLEANEKLFF. The CDR3 bases are TGTGCCAGCAGTGAAGGGGTTAGGGGTCTCGAGGCTAATGAAAAACTGTTTTTT.

V usage is TRBV11-2 and J usage is TRBJ2-1; 8 bases are a match to TRBD1. CDR3 size: 15 residues. V dropped 7 bases and J dropped 6; count of bases not matched to a gene: 11. Looked up from germline, CDR1 is SGHAT and CDR2 is FQNNGV. The CDR3 region is CASTILGRGLNEQFF. CDR3 nucleotides: TGTGCCAGCACCATTCTGGGCAGGGGGCTCAATGAGCAGTTCTTC.

The V call is TRBV19, the J call TRBJ1-2; D gene unclear. Germline CDR1 LNHDA, CDR2 SQIVND (reference sequence). The CDR3 spans 18 residues. Trimming pared 3 bases from V and 0 bases from J, leaving 20 bases between. The DNA of the CDR3 is TGTGCCAGTAGTATGGGAGTGGCAGCGCCGTTAACTAACTATGGCTACACCTTC. The encoded protein is CASSMGVAAPLTNYGYTF.